This T cell receptor (beta chain) was sequenced in a study of OX40 agonist ivuxolimab in advanced cancers. Background on the study: Patients received intravenous ivuxolimab every 2 weeks at 0.01 to 10 mg/kg. Overall study findings and caveats: Researchers report that CD8+ T cells had, on average, more expanded clones than CD4+.

Data came from immunoSEQ multiplex PCR; TCRdb stores just in-frame clones and leaves some out. The sample shows 30,000 to 45,000 clones, under 85% of them seen only once. If patients had autoimmune disease history or systemic immunosuppression, they were excluded. About this clone: Its specificity is unknown.

The V and J ends lost 0 bases and 0 bases respectively, with 11 bases between them. The CDR3 has 16 amino acids. CDR1 is SGDLS, CDR2 YYNGEE, per germline. The genes are TRBV9 and TRBJ2-3; D is perhaps TRBD1 (6 bases). This clonotype was sampled from an adult with an advanced solid tumor such as melanoma, head and neck, liver or kidney cancer. This sample comprised CD4+ or CD8+ T cells sorted from blood, obtained in a trial of the OX40 agonist ivuxolimab. As DNA, the CDR3 is TGTGCCAGCAGCGTAGGAAAGGGGGTTAGCACAGATACGCAGTATTTT. Translating it yields CASSVGKGVSTDTQYF.